The 32 T cell receptor beta chains below all came from one sample that was sequenced in a study of T-cell reconstitution after alpha-beta-depleted transplantation in children. Researchers prepared the TCRbeta library using unique molecular identifiers, the study reports. TCRdb re-called the PCR reads through MiXCR, storing one row per CDR3 protein. In the table there are around 490,000 distinct CDR3 sequences, over 9.5% of which are singletons. Sample: PBMCs, mostly from graft donor cells, taken 180 days after TCRalphabeta/CD19-depleted stem cell transplant. These receptors came from a female patient between 2 and 10 years old who had a stem cell transplant for aplastic anemia, so the T cells may come from the graft donor.

This chain links TRBV20-1 with TRBJ1-6; D ambiguous. In germline, CDR1 is DFQATT, CDR2 SNEGSKA (reference sequence). V shed 3 bases and J shed 4 bases, with 10 bases lying between them. CDR3 length: 14 residues. This CDR3 is CSARLRSYNSPLHF. The CDR3 DNA reads TGCAGTGCTAGGTTGCGGAGTTATAATTCACCCCTCCACTTT.

This rearrangement joins TRBV14 to TRBJ2-7; no reliable D call. The CDR3 has 15 amino acids. Germline V gene sequence: CDR1 SGHDN, CDR2 FVKESK. V lost 1 base to trimming and J lost 3 bases, with 13 bases between them. CDR3 protein: CASSQVLSPLYEQYV. CDR3 DNA: TGTGCCAGCAGCCAAGTACTATCTCCCCTCTACGAGCAGTACGTC.

There are many counts of this clonotype. The CDR3 DNA follows: TGTGCCAGCAGCGTAGGTATCGCCTACGAGCAGTACTTC. Translating gives CASSVGIAYEQYF. The gene calls are TRBV9 and TRBJ2-7; D gene uncertain. V gave up 0 bases and J gave up 2 bases, with 6 bases separating them. The CDR3 is 13 amino acids. Germline V CDR1 and CDR2: SGDLS, YYNGEE.

This clonotype was observed a handful of times. The chain is built from TRBV3-1 and TRBJ2-7; TRBD2 is a possible D gene (5 bases). CDR3 length: 12 residues. CDR1 is LGHDT and CDR2 is YNNKEL in the germline V gene (reference sequence). Trimming stripped 2 bases from V and 4 bases from J, with 6 bases between. The CDR3 is CASSQRGYEQYF. CDR3 in DNA: TGTGCCAGCAGCCAAAGAGGGTACGAGCAGTACTTC.

In this sample, this clonotype turned up a few times. The CDR3 spells CASSSQGGRSNQPQHF. The CDR3, as DNA: TGTGCCAGCAGTTCCCAGGGGGGCAGGAGCAATCAGCCCCAGCATTTT. The rearrangement uses TRBV25-1 and TRBJ1-5; 7 nucleotides match TRBD1. CDR1 is MGHDK, CDR2 SYGVNS, per germline. V lost 5 bases, J lost 1 base, and 8 bases stayed unmatched. The CDR3 totals 16 residues.

The sample holds many counts of this clonotype. The chain carries TRBV12-3 or TRBV12-4 and TRBJ2-1; 9 bases align to TRBD1. The V and J ends lost 5 bases and 1 base, in that order; junction bases with no gene match: 3. The CDR3 is 15 residues long. CDR3 region: CASSPGTGSYNEQFF. CDR3 DNA sequence: TGTGCCAGCAGTCCTGGGACAGGGTCCTACAATGAGCAGTTCTTC.

The rearrangement joins TRBV6-1 to TRBJ1-2; the match to TRBD1 covers 8 bases. V trimming: 7 bases; J trimming: 4 bases; junction bases outside the gene matches: 11. CDR3 length: 15 amino acids. Germline values: CDR1 MNHNS, CDR2 SASEGT. CDR3 in DNA: TGTGCCAGCACCCGGTTGGACAGGGCATCCTATGGCTACACCTTC. Protein: CASTRLDRASYGYTF.

This clonotype was seen a handful of times. This rearrangement joins TRBV4-3 to TRBJ2-3, with D uncertain. The CDR3 consists of 13 residues. The germline V and J ends were trimmed by 1 base and 5 bases, with 7 bases remaining between them. Germline lookup yields CDR1 LGHNA and CDR2 YSLEER. Written as DNA, the CDR3 is TGCGCCAGCAGCCAAGGCGGTATAGATACGCAGTATTTT. Its translation: CASSQGGIDTQYF.

This clonotype was picked up a small number of times. This chain connects TRBV7-2 to TRBJ2-2; no clear D gene. The V and J ends lost 1 base and 6 bases respectively, with 12 bases between them. This CDR3 is 15 amino acids long. Per germline, CDR1 SGHTA and CDR2 FQGNSA. For the CDR3, the DNA is TGTGCCAGCAGCTTAGGGTATCAGGAAGCCGGGGAGCTGTTTTTT. Protein product: CASSLGYQEAGELFF.

This clonotype has only a few counts. The rearrangement joins TRBV28 to TRBJ2-7; 7 bases match TRBD1. The CDR3 consists of 14 residues. The V segment lost 5 bases and the J segment 3 bases; nucleotides outside the gene matches: 7. Germline CDR1 and CDR2: MDHEN and SYDVKM. CDR3 region: CASSPGQWIYEQYF. CDR3 coding DNA: TGTGCCAGCAGTCCGGGACAGTGGATCTACGAGCAGTACTTC.

V is TRBV9 and J is TRBJ2-1; 8 nucleotides match TRBD1. The CDR3 spans 17 residues. V lost 0 bases and J lost 0; bases outside the gene matches: 5. Germline V lookup: CDR1 SGDLS, CDR2 YYNGEE. Written as DNA, the CDR3 is TGTGCCAGCAGCGTAGGGACAGGGCTGAGCTCCTACAATGAGCAGTTCTTC. This sequence encodes CASSVGTGLSSYNEQFF. The complete variable domain, with remaining parts taken from reference TRBV9 and TRBJ2-1, reads DSGVTQTPKHLITATGQRVTLRCSPRSGDLSVYWYQQSLDQGLQFLIQYYNGEERAKGNILERFSAQQFPDLHSELNLSSLELGDSALYFCASSVGTGLSSYNEQFFGPGTRLTVL.

The gene calls are TRBV28 and TRBJ1-5; D possibly corresponds to TRBD1 (6 bases). Germline V gene sequence: CDR1 MDHEN, CDR2 SYDVKM. The CDR3 is made up of 14 amino acids. Trimming removed 6 bases at V and 4 bases at J, with 13 bases between. This CDR3 is CASSTTGKNQPQHF. CDR3 DNA: TGTGCCAGCAGCACCACAGGGAAGAATCAGCCCCAGCATTTT.

This clonotype was observed a handful of times. The gene calls are TRBV6-1 and TRBJ2-7, with TRBD1 matching over 9 bases. The CDR3 has 15 amino acids. The J segment lost 4 bases and the V segment lost 9 bases, leaving 13 bases of the junction unmatched. CDR1 is MNHNS and CDR2 is SASEGT in the germline V gene. CDR3 coding DNA: TGTGCCAGTTTGGGAACCGGGACAGGGCGTTACGAGCAGTACTTC. Translation gives CASLGTGTGRYEQYF.

This chain uses TRBV5-6 with TRBJ2-1; the D gene is possibly TRBD2 (5 bases). CDR3 length equals 16 residues. V was shortened by 0 bases and J by 0 bases, with 10 bases between the two germline ends. Germline V lookup: CDR1 SGHDT, CDR2 YYEEEE. The CDR3 spells CASSLALAYSYNEQFF. As DNA, the CDR3 is TGTGCCAGCAGCTTGGCGCTAGCCTACTCCTACAATGAGCAGTTCTTC.

This clonotype was counted a few times. The genes are TRBV27 and TRBJ2-3, with 10 bases aligning to TRBD2. Trimming at V came to 6 bases and at J to 1 base, leaving 4 bases not matched to a gene. The CDR3 is 15 amino acids. CDR1 is MNHEY and CDR2 is SMNVEV in the germline V gene (reference sequence). CDR3 nucleotides: TGTGCCAGCAGATTCCTAGCGGGAGGCACAGATACGCAGTATTTT. It encodes CASRFLAGGTDTQYF.

Here the CDR3 DNA reads TGTGCCAGCAGAAGCCACCGGGACAGGGGAGAGCAGTACTTC. The encoded protein is CASRSHRDRGEQYF. The chain links TRBV12-3 or TRBV12-4 to TRBJ2-7; TRBD1 aligns across 10 bases. The CDR3 is 14 amino acids. J was trimmed by 7 bases and V by 6 bases; bases with no gene match: 9.

This clonotype occurred many times. The rearrangement uses TRBV9 and TRBJ1-2; D might be TRBD1 (5 bases). The CDR3 spans 15 residues. With 0 bases removed from V and 8 bases from J, the gap between germline ends came to 17 bases. Germline V gene sequence: CDR1 SGDLS, CDR2 YYNGEE. The CDR3 coding sequence is TGTGCCAGCAGCGTAGACGGAGGGGCCCCAATAGGCTACACCTTC. It yields the protein CASSVDGGAPIGYTF. Filled out from reference TRBV9 and TRBJ1-2, the complete variable domain reads DSGVTQTPKHLITATGQRVTLRCSPRSGDLSVYWYQQSLDQGLQFLIQYYNGEERAKGNILERFSAQQFPDLHSELNLSSLELGDSALYFCASSVDGGAPIGYTFGSGTRLTVV.

The sample holds a few counts of this clonotype. The J gene is TRBJ1-5, the V gene TRBV6-1; maybe TRBD1 (5 bases). This CDR3 is built from 14 residues. Looked up from germline, CDR1 is MNHNS and CDR2 is SASEGT. Trimming cost V 6 bases and J 4 bases, with 13 bases left between them. The CDR3 region is CASRLGTFNQPQHF. DNA of the CDR3: TGTGCCAGCAGACTAGGGACTTTTAATCAGCCCCAGCATTTT.

This clonotype was seen many times. This chain uses TRBV12-3 or TRBV12-4 with TRBJ2-1; possible D gene TRBD2, 5 bases. V lost 0 bases and J lost 6, with 9 bases in between. The CDR3 is 14 residues long. CDR3 amino acids: CASSLAGGGNEQFF. In DNA form, the CDR3 reads TGTGCCAGCAGTTTAGCAGGAGGTGGCAATGAGCAGTTCTTC.

This rearrangement joins TRBV12-3 or TRBV12-4 to TRBJ2-7; D is ambiguous. The CDR3 contains 15 residues. The V end lost 3 bases, the J end lost 0 bases, and 12 bases lay between the germline ends. CDR3 sequence reads: CASSFRADTSYEQYF. The CDR3 DNA sequence: TGTGCCAGCAGTTTTAGGGCAGACACCTCCTACGAGCAGTACTTC.

This clonotype has only a few counts. The chain uses TRBV6-1 and TRBJ2-2, with D maybe TRBD1 (6 bases). There are 14 residues in the CDR3. Germline-derived CDR1 and CDR2 are MNHNS and SASEGT. The V and J ends lost 6 bases and 7 bases respectively, with 15 bases between them. Written as DNA, the CDR3 is TGTGCCAGCAGCCCCCCAGGGGTTGGCGGGGAGCTGTTTTTT. The encoded protein is CASSPPGVGGELFF.

This clonotype was picked up a small number of times. The chain combines TRBV20-1 with TRBJ2-5; a weak D match, TRBD1 (6 bases). Germline lookup yields CDR1 DFQATT and CDR2 SNEGSKA (reference sequence). The CDR3 loop spans 14 amino acids. The V gene lost 3 bases and the J gene lost 9 bases, with 20 bases spanning the gap. CDR3 amino acids: CSARRDGGQQAQYF. The CDR3 region has the DNA TGCAGTGCTAGGAGGGACGGCGGACAGCAGGCCCAGTACTTC.

This sequence joins TRBV18 and TRBJ2-1; D uncertain. The CDR3 totals 13 residues. Germline V gene lookup returns CDR1 KGHSH and CDR2 LQKENI. Trimming pared 4 bases from V and 8 bases from J, leaving 12 bases between. The CDR3 DNA reads as TGTGCCAGCTCACTATATAGTGGCCATGAGCAGTTCTTC. Encoded protein: CASSLYSGHEQFF.

This clonotype was found a few times. The chain links TRBV7-9 to TRBJ2-3, with D tentatively TRBD2 (5 bases). This CDR3 comprises 16 residues. CDR1 and CDR2 from the germline V gene are SEHNR and FQNEAQ (reference sequence). Trimming took off 5 bases at V and 2 bases at J, with 17 bases between the two ends. The CDR3 reads CASSLTRGFHTDTQYF. The CDR3 DNA follows: TGTGCCAGCAGCCTTACTCGGGGATTTCACACAGATACGCAGTATTTT.

The chain links TRBV6-5 to TRBJ2-1; the D gene is possibly TRBD2 (6 bases). Trimming pared 2 bases from V and 5 bases from J, leaving 10 bases between. Germline V gene sequence: CDR1 MNHEY, CDR2 SVGAGI. CDR3 length equals 14 residues. The CDR3 loop is CASSYAGLNNEQFF. The DNA of the CDR3 is TGTGCCAGCAGTTACGCGGGGTTAAACAATGAGCAGTTCTTC.

Written as DNA, the CDR3 is TGTGCCAGCAGCCAACTGAGCTCCTACGAGCAGTACTTC. It encodes CASSQLSSYEQYF. V and J are TRBV14 and TRBJ2-7; D not resolved. V was clipped by 2 bases and J by 0 bases, with 5 bases between them. CDR1 and CDR2 from the germline V gene are SGHDN and FVKESK. CDR3 length equals 13 residues. The entire variable domain, with the rest obtained from reference TRBV14 and TRBJ2-7, is as follows: EAGVTQFPSHSVIEKGQTVTLRCDPISGHDNLYWYRRVMGKEIKFLLHFVKESKQDESGMPNNRFLAERTGGTYSTLKVQPAELEDSGVYFCASSQLSSYEQYFGPGTRLTVT.

This clonotype was found a few times. This rearrangement joins TRBV7-2 to TRBJ2-3; D may correspond to TRBD1 or TRBD2 (5 bases each). Germline CDR1 is SGHTA and CDR2 is FQGNSA. The V gene lost 2 bases and the J gene lost 4 bases, with 16 bases spanning the gap. The CDR3 sequence is 16 residues long. DNA for the CDR3: TGTGCCAGCAGCTTAACGGGACGCATCAAACCAGATACGCAGTATTTT. It is translated as CASSLTGRIKPDTQYF.

This clonotype was seen a handful of times. The V gene is TRBV4-3, the J gene TRBJ2-7, with 10 bases matching TRBD1. The CDR3 is 16 residues long. The germline CDR1 and CDR2 sequences are LGHNA and YSLEER. The junction had 6 bases not matched to a gene; V was cut back by 4 bases and J by 0 bases. The DNA for the CDR3 is TGCGCCAGCAGCCGCGAGGGACAGGGGCGCTCCTACGAGCAGTACTTC. It specifies CASSREGQGRSYEQYF.

This clonotype has more than one count but fewer than ten. The chain uses TRBV4-3 and TRBJ1-4, with D possibly matching TRBD1 (5 bases). Germline assignment: CDR1 LGHNA and CDR2 YSLEER. V dropped 4 bases and J dropped 1 base, with 10 bases sitting between them. The CDR3 contains 15 residues. The CDR3 sequence: CASSPWGGTNEKLFF. The CDR3 DNA reads TGCGCCAGCAGCCCGTGGGGGGGAACTAATGAAAAACTGTTTTTT.

The DNA for the CDR3 is TGTGCCAGCAGCCGGATCCGGGGGACAGGTTCCTACGAGCAGTACGTC. Amino acids: CASSRIRGTGSYEQYV. V usage is TRBV28 and J usage is TRBJ2-7; 8 nucleotides agree with TRBD1. CDR1 and CDR2 from the germline V gene are MDHEN and SYDVKM. V was clipped by 6 bases and J by 1 base; unmatched bases: 11. The CDR3 extends over 16 amino acids.

The rearrangement uses TRBV5-1 and TRBJ2-2; possibly TRBD2 for D (6 bases). The CDR3 has 17 amino acids. Germline CDR1 is SGHRS and CDR2 is YFSETQ. Trimming stripped 4 bases from V and 5 bases from J, with 21 bases between. Here the CDR3 DNA reads TGCGCCAGCAGCCCCCCTGTGGGGGGACCACGAACCGGGGAGCTGTTTTTT. Encoded protein: CASSPPVGGPRTGELFF.

The chain is built from TRBV4-1 and TRBJ2-6; a possible D gene is TRBD1 (6 bases). Trimming stripped 1 base from V and 0 bases from J, with 22 bases between. The CDR3 runs to 21 residues. Germline CDR1 MGHRA, CDR2 YSYEKL. This CDR3 is CASSQGRSLVWTDSGANVLTF. The DNA of the CDR3 is TGCGCCAGCAGCCAAGGACGCTCCCTTGTGTGGACAGACTCTGGGGCCAACGTCCTGACTTTC.